The 20 T cell receptor beta chains listed next were all sequenced from one sample in a study of T cell changes during pregnancy in multiple sclerosis. TCRdb keeps only in-frame clones here, not all; method: immunoSEQ multiplex PCR. The top ten hold roughly 0.7% of the sample, which has tens of thousands of clones, 91% seen once. Sequencing was performed on peripheral blood, taken in the third trimester of pregnancy. These receptors all come from a female donor in good health, enrolled as a control in a pregnancy study.

The CDR3 DNA follows: TGTGCCAGCAGTGAAAGGACAGCCTGGTCGCCCCAGCATTTT. As protein: CASSERTAWSPQHF. This chain connects TRBV6-1 to TRBJ1-5, with D possibly TRBD1 on 6 matching bases. Germline CDR1 is MNHNS and CDR2 is SASEGT. The CDR3 is 14 amino acids. Trimming took off 2 bases at V and 9 bases at J, with 14 bases between the two ends.

A note on this clone: One end of the junction varies from germline; a read error may be responsible. The chain combines TRBV9 with TRBJ2-3; TRBD2 is a possible D gene (7 bases). The germline V gene encodes CDR1 SGDLS and CDR2 YYNGEE. The CDR3 has 16 amino acids. The DNA for the CDR3 is TGTGCCAGCAGCCCCCCGGGGGGCGCCGGCACGGATACGCAGTATTTT. It specifies CASSPPGGAGTDTQYF.

The table lists this clone with a count of one. This rearrangement joins TRBV7-9 to TRBJ2-7; the D gene is possibly TRBD1 (6 bases). Trimming stripped 2 bases from V and 4 bases from J, with 9 bases between. This CDR3 spans 13 amino acids. The germline V gene has CDR1 SEHNR and CDR2 FQNEAQ (reference sequence). Here the CDR3 reads CASSLQTGYEQYF. CDR3 in DNA: TGTGCCAGCAGCTTACAGACAGGATACGAGCAGTACTTC.

The V call is TRBV25-1, the J call TRBJ1-2; 7 bases line up with TRBD1. Germline trimming cut 2 bases from V and 4 bases from J; bases unmatched to any gene: 4. This CDR3 is 14 amino acids long. Germline lookup yields CDR1 MGHDK and CDR2 SYGVNS. Here the CDR3 DNA reads TGTGCCAGCAGTGAACCCGACAGGGTCTATGGCTACACCTTC. This sequence encodes CASSEPDRVYGYTF.

V is TRBV28 and J is TRBJ2-3; no definite D call. V was clipped by 1 base and J by 2 bases, with 16 bases between them. Germline V CDR1 and CDR2: MDHEN, SYDVKM. This CDR3 is 17 amino acids long. CDR3 DNA: TGTGCCAGCAGTTTATTAAGTTGGCGGCCGAACACAGATACGCAGTATTTT. Its protein is CASSLLSWRPNTDTQYF.

CDR3 region: CASSIRTAYEQYF. CDR3 coding DNA: TGTGCCAGTAGTATTCGGACAGCCTACGAGCAGTACTTC. V gene TRBV19 combines with J gene TRBJ2-7, with a possible D match to TRBD1 (6 bases). Per the germline V gene, CDR1 is LNHDA and CDR2 is SQIVND (reference sequence). Trimming stripped 3 bases from V and 2 bases from J, with 8 bases between. CDR3 size: 13 residues.

J is TRBJ1-6 and V is TRBV7-9; the match to TRBD1 covers 9 bases. The CDR3 totals 14 residues. Germline V gene data show CDR1 as SEHNR and CDR2 as FQNEAQ (reference sequence). After removal of 5 bases from V and 7 bases from J, the junction contained 3 bases not matched to a gene. CDR3 amino acids: CASSRQGVNSPLHF. DNA for the CDR3: TGTGCCAGCAGCCGACAGGGGGTCAATTCACCCCTCCACTTT.

This clone has only a few counts. The chain joins TRBV9 to TRBJ1-1; unclear D gene. Germline loops: CDR1 SGDLS, CDR2 YYNGEE. The CDR3 contains 13 residues. V was pared by 0 bases and J by 3 bases, with 6 bases between. The CDR3 DNA reads as TGTGCCAGCAGCGTAGGTCAGTACACTGAAGCTTTCTTT. Translated, it gives CASSVGQYTEAFF. Variable domain in full (rest from reference TRBV9 and TRBJ1-1): DSGVTQTPKHLITATGQRVTLRCSPRSGDLSVYWYQQSLDQGLQFLIQYYNGEERAKGNILERFSAQQFPDLHSELNLSSLELGDSALYFCASSVGQYTEAFFGQGTRLTVV.

V usage is TRBV5-1 and J usage is TRBJ2-1; D gene unclear. CDR1 SGHRS and CDR2 YFSETQ come from the germline V gene. V lost 0 bases and J lost 2, with 12 bases in between. The CDR3 sequence is 16 residues long. DNA of the CDR3: TGCGCCAGCAGCTTGGGAGTTCCCGGTCCCTACAATGAGCAGTTCTTC. Translation gives CASSLGVPGPYNEQFF.

This clone was detected only once. The chain carries TRBV9 and TRBJ1-2, with D possibly TRBD1 on 5 matching bases. The CDR3 covers 14 residues. CDR1 and CDR2 (germline): SGDLS, YYNGEE. Trimming shortened V by 4 bases and J by 4 bases, and 14 bases separated the two germline ends. The CDR3 region has the DNA TGTGCCAGCAGCCCAAGTGGGGCTAGCTATGGCTACACCTTC. As protein: CASSPSGASYGYTF. The variable domain in full, completed from reference TRBV9 and TRBJ1-2, reads DSGVTQTPKHLITATGQRVTLRCSPRSGDLSVYWYQQSLDQGLQFLIQYYNGEERAKGNILERFSAQQFPDLHSELNLSSLELGDSALYFCASSPSGASYGYTFGSGTRLTVV.

The rearrangement joins TRBV5-1 to TRBJ1-4; 8 bases line up with TRBD1. Per the germline V gene, CDR1 is SGHRS and CDR2 is YFSETQ. V gave up 0 bases and J gave up 5 bases; unmatched junction bases: 3. The CDR3 has 15 residues. The CDR3 DNA is TGCGCCAGCAGCTTGGACAGGGGGGAGAATGAAAAACTGTTTTTT. Amino acid sequence: CASSLDRGENEKLFF.

The chain carries TRBV4-1 and TRBJ2-1, with D unclear. Germline V gene data show CDR1 as MGHRA and CDR2 as YSYEKL. The CDR3 covers 15 residues. The V end lost 3 bases, the J end lost 0 bases, and 9 bases lay between the germline ends. The CDR3 reads CASSHPSRSYNEQFF. The CDR3 nucleotides are TGCGCCAGCAGCCACCCGAGTCGCTCCTACAATGAGCAGTTCTTC.

The chain uses TRBV5-1 and TRBJ2-4, with 9 bases lining up with TRBD1. CDR1 SGHRS and CDR2 YFSETQ come from the germline V gene. V shed 3 bases, J shed 5 bases, and the junction held 6 bases outside the gene matches. CDR3 length: 15 amino acids. In DNA, the CDR3 is TGCGCCAGCAGCTGGAGGGACAGGGCAGAAAACATTCAGTACTTC. Its translation is CASSWRDRAENIQYF.

In this sample, this clone turned up once. The gene calls are TRBV10-3 and TRBJ1-1; a possible D gene is TRBD1 (6 bases). Trimming stripped 2 bases from V and 6 bases from J, with 19 bases between. The germline V gene has CDR1 ENHRY and CDR2 SYGVKD. The CDR3 is 16 amino acids. The CDR3 coding sequence is TGTGCCATCAGTGAGCCCGGACAGAAGGCGAGTGCTGAAGCTTTCTTT. The encoded protein is CAISEPGQKASAEAFF.

The chain employs TRBV5-6 and TRBJ2-1, with D possibly being TRBD2 (6 bases). CDR1 and CDR2 from the germline V gene are SGHDT and YYEEEE. Deletions cut 3 bases from V and 4 bases from J, with 14 bases between. There are 15 residues in the CDR3. The CDR3 DNA sequence: TGTGCCAGCAGCTGGAGTGGGGACTTTTACAATGAGCAGTTCTTC. Protein sequence: CASSWSGDFYNEQFF. Filled out from reference TRBV5-6 and TRBJ2-1, the complete variable domain reads DAGVTQSPTHLIKTRGQQVTLRCSPKSGHDTVSWYQQALGQGPQFIFQYYEEEERQRGNFPDRFSGHQFPNYSSELNVNALLLGDSALYLCASSWSGDFYNEQFFGPGTRLTVL.

The chain couples TRBV2 to TRBJ1-2; 7 bases agree with TRBD1. Losses at the gene ends were 3 bases for V and 8 bases for J; bases not matched to a gene: 6. Germline CDR1 and CDR2: SNHLY and FYNNEI. The CDR3 length is 13 residues. The CDR3: CASSEEGADGYTF. The CDR3 coding sequence is TGTGCCAGCAGTGAGGAGGGGGCGGACGGCTACACCTTC.

The chain combines TRBV1 with TRBJ2-6; the D call of TRBD2 is as the table states it, not checked on the DNA. TRBV1 is recorded as a pseudogene. CDR3 size: 16 residues. DNA for the CDR3: TGCACCAGCAGCCATGTGAGGCGCTCTGGGGCCAACGTCCTGACTTTC. Translating it yields CTSSHVRRSGANVLTF.

This chain uses TRBV7-2 with TRBJ1-2, with 8 bases fitting TRBD1. V shed 5 bases and J 4 bases; nucleotides not matched to a gene: 15. CDR3 size: 17 residues. Germline V gives CDR1 SGHTA, CDR2 FQGNSA. Written as DNA, the CDR3 is TGTGCCAGCAGCCTCGCCCGGGACAGGTCCTCGCTCTATGGCTACACCTTC. Protein: CASSLARDRSSLYGYTF.

This chain uses TRBV6-6 with TRBJ2-1; 7 positions match TRBD1. V lost 2 bases, J lost 9 bases, and 10 bases stayed unmatched. This CDR3 has 15 amino acids. Germline CDR1 and CDR2: MNHNY and SVGAGI (reference sequence). DNA of the CDR3: TGTGCCAGCAGTTACCCACAGCGACAGGGATCTGAGCAGTTCTTC. Its protein product is CASSYPQRQGSEQFF.

J is TRBJ2-6 and V is TRBV12-2; the table assigns TRBD1, which was not confirmed against the DNA. TRBV12-2 is assigned pseudogene status. The CDR3 is made up of 20 amino acids. In DNA, the CDR3 is TGTGCAAGTCGCTTAGTCACCGACGGACAGGGGAGCTCTGGGGCCAACGTCCTGACTTTC. This translates into CASRLVTDGQGSSGANVLTF.